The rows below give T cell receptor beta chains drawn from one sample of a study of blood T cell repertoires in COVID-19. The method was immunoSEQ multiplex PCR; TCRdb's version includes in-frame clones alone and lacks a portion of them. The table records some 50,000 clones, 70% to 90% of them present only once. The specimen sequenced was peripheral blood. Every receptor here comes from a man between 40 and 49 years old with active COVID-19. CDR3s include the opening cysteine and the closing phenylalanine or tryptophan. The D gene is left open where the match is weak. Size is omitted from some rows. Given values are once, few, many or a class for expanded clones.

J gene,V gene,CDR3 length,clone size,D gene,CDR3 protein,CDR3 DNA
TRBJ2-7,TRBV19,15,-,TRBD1,CASSTSDRASYEQYF,TGTGCCAGTAGTACCTCGGACAGGGCCTCCTACGAGCAGTACTTC
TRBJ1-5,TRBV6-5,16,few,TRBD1,CASSSDRGGNNQPQHF,TGTGCCAGCAGTTCGGACAGGGGAGGTAACAATCAGCCCCAGCATTTT
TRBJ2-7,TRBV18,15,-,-,CASSPAGYRNYEQYF,TGTGCCAGCTCACCAGCTGGGTACAGAAACTACGAGCAGTACTTC
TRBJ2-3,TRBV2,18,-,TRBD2,CASSEKWASGPGLDTQYF,TGTGCCAGCAGTGAAAAATGGGCTAGCGGACCCGGTCTAGATACGCAGTATTTT
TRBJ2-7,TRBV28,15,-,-,CASSLIGGGWNEQYF,TGTGCCAGCAGTTTAATCGGGGGAGGATGGAACGAGCAGTACTTC
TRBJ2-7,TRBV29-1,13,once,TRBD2,CSVDPGGSYEQYF,TGCAGCGTTGATCCGGGGGGCTCCTACGAGCAGTACTTC
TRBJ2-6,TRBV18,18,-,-,CASSPQITGNSGANVLTF,TGTGCCAGCTCACCACAGATAACAGGGAACTCTGGGGCCAACGTCCTGACTTTC
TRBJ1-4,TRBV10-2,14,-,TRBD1,CASRDRATNEKLFF,TGCGCCAGCAGGGACAGGGCAACTAATGAAAAACTGTTTTTT
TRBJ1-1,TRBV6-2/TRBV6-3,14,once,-,CASSYRGVRTEAFF,TGTGCCAGCAGTTACAGGGGTGTACGGACTGAAGCTTTCTTT
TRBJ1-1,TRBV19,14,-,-,CASSKGEGFAEAFF,TGTGCCAGTAGTAAAGGAGAGGGTTTCGCTGAAGCTTTCTTT
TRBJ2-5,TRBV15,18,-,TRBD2,CATSRGSGTSGPQETQYF,TGTGCCACCAGCAGAGGTTCCGGGACTAGCGGGCCCCAAGAGACCCAGTACTTC
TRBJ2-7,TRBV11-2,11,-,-,CASSVTYEQYF,TGTGCCAGCAGCGTAACCTACGAGCAGTACTTC
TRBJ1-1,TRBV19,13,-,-,CASSADSNTEAFF,TGTGCCAGTAGTGCGGACTCGAACACTGAAGCTTTCTTT
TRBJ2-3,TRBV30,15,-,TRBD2,CAWSVLAGGTDTQYF,TGTGCCTGGAGTGTACTTGCGGGAGGCACAGATACGCAGTATTTT
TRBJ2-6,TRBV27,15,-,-,CASSYQGGGANVLTF,TGTGCCAGCTCATACCAAGGGGGTGGGGCCAACGTCCTGACTTTC
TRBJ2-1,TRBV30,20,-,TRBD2,CAWSVPSDERGRARYNEQFF,TGTGCCTGGAGTGTACCCTCCGATGAACGCGGGAGGGCACGATACAATGAGCAGTTCTTC
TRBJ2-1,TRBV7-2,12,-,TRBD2,CAAGRGPSERFF,TGTGCCGCCGGGAGGGGACCCTCTGAGCGGTTCTTC
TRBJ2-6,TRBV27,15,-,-,CASRSSGAGANVLTF,TGTGCCAGCAGATCCTCAGGGGCTGGGGCCAACGTCCTGACTTTC
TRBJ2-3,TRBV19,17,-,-,CASSIGRVEKPADTQYF,TGTGCCAGTAGTATTGGTCGGGTAGAGAAGCCGGCAGATACGCAGTATTTT
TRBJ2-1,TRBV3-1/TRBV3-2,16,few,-,CASSHFSAGHYNEQFF,TGTGCCAGCAGCCACTTTTCGGCGGGCCACTACAATGAGCAGTTCTTC
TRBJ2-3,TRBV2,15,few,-,CASSEAAASTDTQYF,TGTGCCAGCAGTGAAGCGGCCGCTAGCACAGATACGCAGTATTTT
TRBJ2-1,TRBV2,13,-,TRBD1,CASKGQGADEQFF,TGTGCCAGCAAGGGACAGGGGGCCGATGAGCAGTTCTTC
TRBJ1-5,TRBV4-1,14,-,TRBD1,CASSPGGGYQPQHF,TGCGCCAGCAGCCCAGGGGGCGGATATCAGCCCCAGCATTTT
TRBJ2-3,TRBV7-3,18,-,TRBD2,CASSLTPGGPVGTDTQYF,TGTGCCAGCAGCTTAACCCCGGGAGGGCCGGTGGGCACAGATACGCAGTATTTT
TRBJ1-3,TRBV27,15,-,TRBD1,CASSLSTGEGNTIYF,TGTGCCAGCAGTTTATCAACAGGGGAAGGAAACACCATATATTTT
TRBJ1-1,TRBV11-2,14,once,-,CASSLDRTDTEAFF,TGTGCCAGCAGCTTAGACCGGACAGACACTGAAGCTTTCTTT
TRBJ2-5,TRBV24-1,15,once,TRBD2,CATSGASGRQETQYF,TGTGCCACCAGTGGGGCTAGCGGGAGGCAAGAGACCCAGTACTTC
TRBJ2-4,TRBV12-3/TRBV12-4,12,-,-,CASSQGGNIQYF,TGTGCCAGCAGCCAGGGGGGAAATATTCAGTACTTC
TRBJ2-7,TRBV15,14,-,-,CATSRVGGGYEQYF,TGTGCCACCAGCAGAGTAGGCGGTGGGTACGAGCAGTACTTC
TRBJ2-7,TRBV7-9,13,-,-,CASSPDWSYEQYF,TGTGCCAGCAGCCCCGACTGGAGTTACGAGCAGTACTTC
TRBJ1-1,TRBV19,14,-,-,CASSRSAGGTEAFF,TGTGCCAGTAGTCGGAGCGCGGGAGGCACTGAAGCTTTCTTT
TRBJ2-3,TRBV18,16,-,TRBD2,CASSPRLAGDEDTQYF,TGTGCCAGCTCACCGAGGCTAGCGGGAGACGAAGATACGCAGTATTTT
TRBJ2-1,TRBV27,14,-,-,CASSYGIQYNEQFF,TGTGCCAGCAGTTACGGGATCCAATACAATGAGCAGTTCTTC
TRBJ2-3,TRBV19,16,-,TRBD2,CASSLTSGRGTDTQYF,TGTGCCAGTAGTTTGACTAGCGGGAGGGGCACAGATACGCAGTATTTT
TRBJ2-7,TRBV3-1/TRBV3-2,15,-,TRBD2,CASSQGPSGPYEQYF,TGTGCCAGCAGCCAAGGGCCTAGCGGGCCCTACGAGCAGTACTTC
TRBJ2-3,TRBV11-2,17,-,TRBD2,CASSSREEGGSTDTQYF,TGTGCCAGCAGCTCCCGGGAGGAAGGCGGATCTACAGATACGCAGTATTTT
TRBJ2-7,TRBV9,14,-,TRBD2,CASSPRTSSYEQYF,TGTGCCAGCAGCCCGCGGACTAGCAGCTACGAGCAGTACTTC
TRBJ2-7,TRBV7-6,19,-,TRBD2,CASSLGPPSGRTYGYEQYF,TGTGCCAGCAGCTTAGGTCCCCCTAGCGGGAGGACGTACGGTTACGAGCAGTACTTC
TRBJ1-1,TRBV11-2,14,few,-,CASSFTGLNTEAFF,TGTGCCAGCAGCTTCACAGGGCTGAACACTGAAGCTTTCTTT
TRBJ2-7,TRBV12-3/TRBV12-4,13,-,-,CASSRTSSYEQYF,TGTGCCAGCAGCCGGACAAGCTCCTACGAGCAGTACTTC
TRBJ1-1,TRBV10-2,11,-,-,CASYRGGEAFF,TGCGCCAGCTATAGGGGGGGCGAAGCTTTCTTT
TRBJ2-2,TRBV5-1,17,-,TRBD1,CASSLRPGQGNTGELFF,TGCGCCAGCAGCTTGCGCCCGGGACAGGGGAACACCGGGGAGCTGTTTTTT
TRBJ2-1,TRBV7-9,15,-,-,CASSPSSGLGDEQFF,TGTGCCAGCAGCCCCTCGTCAGGGTTAGGGGATGAGCAGTTCTTC
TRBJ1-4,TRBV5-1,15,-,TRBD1,CASSLGTGPNEKLFF,TGCGCCAGCAGCCTAGGGACAGGGCCTAATGAAAAACTGTTTTTT
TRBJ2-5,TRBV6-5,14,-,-,CASSPPGSRETQYF,TGTGCCAGCAGTCCTCCGGGTTCTCGGGAGACCCAGTACTTC
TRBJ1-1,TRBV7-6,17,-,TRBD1,CASSLARTGPSNTEAFF,TGTGCCAGCAGCTTAGCAAGGACAGGGCCCTCTAACACTGAAGCTTTCTTT
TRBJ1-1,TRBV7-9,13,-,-,CASSLRENTEAFF,TGTGCCAGCAGCTTGCGGGAGAACACTGAAGCTTTCTTT